One sample yielded the 10 T cell receptor beta chains listed below, sequenced in a study of control samples from healthy donors and cancer patients. Sequencing used immunoSEQ multiplex PCR; TCRdb keeps in-frame clones, though not all of them. The table lists some 130,000 clones, about 91% of them singletons. Sequences were obtained from blood. The receptors were gathered from a man aged 18 to 29 in good health.

The V and J genes are TRBV9 and TRBJ1-4; maybe TRBD1 (5 bases). Per the germline V gene, CDR1 is SGDLS and CDR2 is YYNGEE. V shed 3 bases and J shed 8 bases, with 11 bases lying between them. The CDR3 is 13 residues long. CDR3 residues: CASSAGLSEKLFF. In DNA, the CDR3 is TGTGCCAGCAGCGCAGGGTTGAGCGAAAAACTGTTTTTT.

The J gene is TRBJ2-2, the V gene TRBV5-1, with TRBD2 matching 8 bases. This CDR3 is built from 16 residues. From germline, CDR1 is SGHRS and CDR2 YFSETQ. The ends lost 3 bases at V and 5 bases at J; junction bases unmatched: 9. In nucleotides, the CDR3 is TGCGCCAGCAGCTCCAAAGCGGGGGCAGATACCGGGGAGCTGTTTTTT. Residues: CASSSKAGADTGELFF.

V is TRBV19 and J is TRBJ1-5, with D perhaps TRBD1 (5 bases). Germline V gene lookup returns CDR1 LNHDA and CDR2 SQIVND (reference sequence). There are 16 residues in the CDR3. Trimming took off 3 bases at V and 5 bases at J, with 17 bases between the two ends. The CDR3 region has the DNA TGTGCCAGTAGTATGGTAGGGGCTTACCTCTATCAGCCCCAGCATTTT. Protein: CASSMVGAYLYQPQHF.

The genes are TRBV10-3 and TRBJ1-1; D perhaps matches TRBD1 (5 bases). CDR1 is ENHRY and CDR2 is SYGVKD in the germline V gene. CDR3 length equals 15 residues. The germline V and J ends were trimmed by 0 bases and 1 base, with 9 bases remaining between them. This chain's CDR3 is CAISESGQTNTEAFF. In DNA form, the CDR3 reads TGTGCCATCAGTGAGTCGGGGCAGACGAACACTGAAGCTTTCTTT.

The CDR3 spells CASRDASEETQYF. The DNA for the CDR3 is TGTGCCAGCAGGGACGCGTCTGAAGAGACCCAGTACTTC. V is TRBV5-4 and J is TRBJ2-5; D not certain. The CDR3 runs to 13 residues. Germline CDR1 and CDR2: SGHNT and YYREEE (reference sequence). The V end was cut by 5 bases, the J end by 3 bases, with 11 bases between.

The chain couples TRBV2 to TRBJ1-2, with D tentatively TRBD1 (5 bases). The ends were cut back, 7 bases at V and 1 base at J, with 10 bases in the middle. In germline, CDR1 is SNHLY, CDR2 FYNNEI. The CDR3 extends over 13 amino acids. CDR3 residues: CASTRDVNYGYTF. The DNA for the CDR3 is TGTGCCAGCACCAGGGACGTTAACTATGGCTACACCTTC.

The chain employs TRBV15 and TRBJ1-2; no reliable D call. Germline assignment: CDR1 LNHNV and CDR2 YYDKDF (reference sequence). V was cut by 0 bases and J by 3 bases, with 11 bases left in between. This CDR3 has 15 amino acids. In DNA, the CDR3 is TGTGCCACCAGCAGAGATCAAGGGTACCACTATGGCTACACCTTC. Translating it yields CATSRDQGYHYGYTF.

The rearrangement joins TRBV5-1 to TRBJ2-1; 7 bases align to TRBD1. The CDR3 is 15 amino acids. V lost 1 base, J lost 3 bases, and 4 bases stayed unmatched. Germline V CDR1 and CDR2: SGHRS, YFSETQ. This CDR3 is CASSLTGVDYNEQFF. In nucleotides, the CDR3 is TGCGCCAGCAGCTTGACAGGGGTTGACTACAATGAGCAGTTCTTC.

The chain has TRBV5-1 and TRBJ1-3, with D possibly matching TRBD1 (6 bases). The V end was cut by 6 bases, the J end by 0 bases, with 10 bases between. The CDR3 loop spans 14 amino acids. Germline values: CDR1 SGHRS, CDR2 YFSETQ. CDR3 sequence (DNA): TGCGCCAGCAAACGGGACACCTCTGGAAACACCATATATTTT. The encoded protein is CASKRDTSGNTIYF.

V usage is TRBV11-3 and J usage is TRBJ2-5; D possibly corresponds to TRBD2 (6 bases). CDR3 length equals 13 residues. The germline V gene encodes CDR1 SGHNT and CDR2 YENEEA. The V end was cut by 5 bases, the J end by 4 bases, with 11 bases between. CDR3 in amino acids: CASSQDYRETQYF. CDR3 DNA: TGTGCCAGCAGCCAGGACTACCGAGAGACCCAGTACTTC.